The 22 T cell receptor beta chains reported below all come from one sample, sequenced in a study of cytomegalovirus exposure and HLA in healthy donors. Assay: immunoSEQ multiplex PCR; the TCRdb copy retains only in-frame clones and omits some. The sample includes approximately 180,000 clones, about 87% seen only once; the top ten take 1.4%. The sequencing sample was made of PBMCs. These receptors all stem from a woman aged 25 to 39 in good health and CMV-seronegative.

CDR3 DNA sequence: TGTGCCAGCAGTGAAATAGTGCGCCCCAAGTTCTTC. This translates into CASSEIVRPKFF. The chain is built from TRBV6-1 and TRBJ2-1; D ambiguous. CDR1 is MNHNS and CDR2 is SASEGT in the germline V gene. There are 12 residues in the CDR3. V gave up 2 bases and J gave up 14 bases, with 13 bases separating them.

CDR3 residues: CASSEALLAGNNNEQFF. The CDR3 DNA is TGTGCCAGCAGTGAAGCGCTACTAGCGGGCAACAACAATGAGCAGTTCTTC. The rearrangement uses TRBV2 and TRBJ2-1; 9 nucleotides line up with TRBD2. There are 17 residues in the CDR3. Unmatched junction bases numbered 8, after V lost 0 bases and J lost 5 bases. CDR1 SNHLY and CDR2 FYNNEI come from the germline V gene.

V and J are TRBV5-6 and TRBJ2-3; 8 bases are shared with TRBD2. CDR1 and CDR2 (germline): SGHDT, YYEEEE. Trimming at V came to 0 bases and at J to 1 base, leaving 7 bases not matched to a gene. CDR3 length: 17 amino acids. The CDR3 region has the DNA TGTGCCAGCAGCTTGGGAGCGGCGCGGGGGGGCACAGATACGCAGTATTTT. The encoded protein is CASSLGAARGGTDTQYF.

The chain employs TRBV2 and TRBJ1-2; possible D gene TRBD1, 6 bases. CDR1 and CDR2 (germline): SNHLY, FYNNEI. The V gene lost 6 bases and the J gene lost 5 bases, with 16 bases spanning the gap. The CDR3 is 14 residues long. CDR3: CASSGGQPSYGYTF. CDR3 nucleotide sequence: TGTGCCAGCAGCGGAGGACAGCCCAGTTATGGCTACACCTTC. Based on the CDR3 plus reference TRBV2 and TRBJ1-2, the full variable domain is EPEVTQTPSHQVTQMGQEVILRCVPISNHLYFYWYRQILGQKVEFLVSFYNNEISEKSEIFDDQFSVERPDGSNFTLKIRSTKLEDSAMYFCASSGGQPSYGYTFGSGTRLTVV.

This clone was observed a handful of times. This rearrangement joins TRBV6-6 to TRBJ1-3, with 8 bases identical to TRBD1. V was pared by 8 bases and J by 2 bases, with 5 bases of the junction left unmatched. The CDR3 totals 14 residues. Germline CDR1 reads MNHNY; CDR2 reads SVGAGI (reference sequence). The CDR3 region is CASGEQGAGNTIYF. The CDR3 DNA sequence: TGTGCCAGCGGAGAACAGGGGGCTGGAAACACCATATATTTT.

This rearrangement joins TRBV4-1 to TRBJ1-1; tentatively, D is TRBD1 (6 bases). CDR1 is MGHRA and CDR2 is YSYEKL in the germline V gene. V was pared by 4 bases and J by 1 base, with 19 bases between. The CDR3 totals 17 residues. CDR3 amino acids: CASSRQGWDVSNTEAFF. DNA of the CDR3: TGCGCCAGCAGCCGTCAGGGGTGGGATGTTTCGAACACTGAAGCTTTCTTT.

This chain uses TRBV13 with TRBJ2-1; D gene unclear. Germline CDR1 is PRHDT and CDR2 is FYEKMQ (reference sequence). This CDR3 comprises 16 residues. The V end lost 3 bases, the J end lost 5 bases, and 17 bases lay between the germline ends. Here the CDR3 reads CASSFYSRRLDNEQFF. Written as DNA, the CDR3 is TGTGCCAGCAGCTTTTATTCTCGCCGACTTGACAATGAGCAGTTCTTC.

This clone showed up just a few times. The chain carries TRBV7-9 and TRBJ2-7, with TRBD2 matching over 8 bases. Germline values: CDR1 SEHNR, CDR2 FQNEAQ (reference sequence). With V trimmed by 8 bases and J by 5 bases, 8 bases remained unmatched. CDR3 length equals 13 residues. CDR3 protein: CASAVAGSDEQYF. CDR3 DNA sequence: TGTGCCAGCGCGGTAGCGGGGTCGGACGAGCAGTACTTC.

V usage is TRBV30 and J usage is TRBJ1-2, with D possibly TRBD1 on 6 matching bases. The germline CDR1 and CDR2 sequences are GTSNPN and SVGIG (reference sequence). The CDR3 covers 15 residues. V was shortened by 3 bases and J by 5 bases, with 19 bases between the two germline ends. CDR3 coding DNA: TGTGCCTGGAGGCCGGGACACAAGACCCCTTATGGCTACACCTTC. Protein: CAWRPGHKTPYGYTF.

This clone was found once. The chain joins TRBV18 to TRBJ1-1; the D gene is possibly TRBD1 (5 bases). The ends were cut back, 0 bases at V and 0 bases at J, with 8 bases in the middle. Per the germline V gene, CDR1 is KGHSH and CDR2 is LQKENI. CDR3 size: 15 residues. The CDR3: CASSPPETVNTEAFF. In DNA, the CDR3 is TGTGCCAGCTCACCACCGGAGACAGTGAACACTGAAGCTTTCTTT.

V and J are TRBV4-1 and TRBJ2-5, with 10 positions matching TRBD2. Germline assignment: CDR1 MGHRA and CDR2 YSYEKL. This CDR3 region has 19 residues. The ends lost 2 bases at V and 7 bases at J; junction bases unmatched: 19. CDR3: CASSQLRVGAGGPAGTQYF. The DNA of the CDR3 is TGCGCCAGCAGCCAACTTAGGGTCGGAGCGGGGGGGCCGGCGGGGACCCAGTACTTC.

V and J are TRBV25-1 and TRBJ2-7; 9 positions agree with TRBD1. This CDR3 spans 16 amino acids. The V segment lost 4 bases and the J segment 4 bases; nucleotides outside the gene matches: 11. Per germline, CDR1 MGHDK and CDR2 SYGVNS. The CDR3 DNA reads TGTGCCAGCAGTGGAGTTCTTTGGGACAGGGAATACGAGCAGTACTTC. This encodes CASSGVLWDREYEQYF.

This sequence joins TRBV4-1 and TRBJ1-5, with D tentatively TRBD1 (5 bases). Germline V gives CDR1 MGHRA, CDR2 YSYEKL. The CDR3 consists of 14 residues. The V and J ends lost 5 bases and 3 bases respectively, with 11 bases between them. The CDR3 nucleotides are TGCGCCAGCAGCTACAGGCGGTACAATCAGCCCCAGCATTTT. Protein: CASSYRRYNQPQHF.

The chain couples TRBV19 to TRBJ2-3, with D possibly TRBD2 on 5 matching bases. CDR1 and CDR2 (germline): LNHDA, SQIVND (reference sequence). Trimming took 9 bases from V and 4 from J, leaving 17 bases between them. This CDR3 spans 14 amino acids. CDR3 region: CARKDSQTPDTQYF. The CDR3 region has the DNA TGTGCCAGAAAGGACTCACAGACTCCAGATACGCAGTATTTT.

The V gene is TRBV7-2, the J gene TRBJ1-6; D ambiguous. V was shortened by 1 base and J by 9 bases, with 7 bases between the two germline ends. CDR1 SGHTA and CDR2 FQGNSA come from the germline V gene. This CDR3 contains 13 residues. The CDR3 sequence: CASSLGEISPLHF. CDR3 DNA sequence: TGTGCCAGCAGCTTAGGAGAGATTTCACCCCTCCACTTT.

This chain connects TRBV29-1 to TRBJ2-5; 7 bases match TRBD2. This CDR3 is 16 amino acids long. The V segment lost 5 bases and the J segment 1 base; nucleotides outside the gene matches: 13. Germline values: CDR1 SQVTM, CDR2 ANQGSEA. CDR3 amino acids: CSVPLGRDRFQETQYF. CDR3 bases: TGCAGCGTTCCCTTGGGGAGGGATCGGTTCCAAGAGACCCAGTACTTC.

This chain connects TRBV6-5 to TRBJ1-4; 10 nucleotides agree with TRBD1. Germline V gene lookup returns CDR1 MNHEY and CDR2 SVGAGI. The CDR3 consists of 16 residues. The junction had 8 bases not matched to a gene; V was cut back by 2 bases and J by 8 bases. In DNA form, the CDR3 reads TGTGCCAGCAGTTACGGGGGACAGGGGTTAGGAGAAAAACTGTTTTTT. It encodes CASSYGGQGLGEKLFF.

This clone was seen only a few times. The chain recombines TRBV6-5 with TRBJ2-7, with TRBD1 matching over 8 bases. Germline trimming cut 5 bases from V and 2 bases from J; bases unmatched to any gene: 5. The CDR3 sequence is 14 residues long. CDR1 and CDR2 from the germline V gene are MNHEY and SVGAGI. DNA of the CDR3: TGTGCCAGCAGTAATGGACAGGGAACCTACGAGCAGTACTTC. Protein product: CASSNGQGTYEQYF.

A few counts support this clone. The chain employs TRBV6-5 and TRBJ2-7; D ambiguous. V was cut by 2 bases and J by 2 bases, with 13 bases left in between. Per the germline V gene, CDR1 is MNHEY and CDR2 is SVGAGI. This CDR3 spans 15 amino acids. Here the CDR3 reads CASSYPDRHPYEQYF. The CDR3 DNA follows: TGTGCCAGCAGTTACCCAGACCGACATCCCTACGAGCAGTACTTC.

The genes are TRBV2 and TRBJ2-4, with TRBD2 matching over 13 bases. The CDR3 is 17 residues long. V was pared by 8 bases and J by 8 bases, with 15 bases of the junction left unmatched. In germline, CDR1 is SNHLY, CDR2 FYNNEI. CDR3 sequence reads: CASGAPGLAGKGDIQYF. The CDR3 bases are TGTGCCAGCGGCGCCCCGGGACTAGCGGGGAAGGGAGACATTCAGTACTTC.

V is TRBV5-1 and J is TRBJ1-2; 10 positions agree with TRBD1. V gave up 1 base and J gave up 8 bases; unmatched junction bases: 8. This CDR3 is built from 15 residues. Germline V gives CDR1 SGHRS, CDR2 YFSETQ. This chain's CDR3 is CASSLPGTGEGGYTF. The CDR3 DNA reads TGCGCCAGCAGCTTGCCCGGGACAGGGGAAGGAGGCTACACCTTC.

As DNA, the CDR3 is TGTGCCAGCAGTTTCAGTCCTGGGGGCAATTATTCACCCCTCCACTTT. This encodes CASSFSPGGNYSPLHF. The V call is TRBV27, the J call TRBJ1-6; TRBD1 is a possible D gene (6 bases). From germline, CDR1 is MNHEY and CDR2 SMNVEV (reference sequence). The CDR3 is made up of 16 amino acids. Trimming removed 3 bases from V and 8 bases from J, with 17 bases in between.